This T cell receptor (beta chain) was identified during a study of shared clonotypes between healthy human individuals. The germline V and J ends were trimmed by 6 bases and 1 base, with 9 bases remaining between them. Per the germline V gene, CDR1 is MNHEY and CDR2 is SVGAGI. The CDR3 runs to 14 residues. Assay: immunoSEQ multiplex PCR; the TCRdb copy retains only in-frame clones and omits some. The table shows some 2.4 million clones, with over 85% occurring only once. V is TRBV6-5 and J is TRBJ1-4; D is possibly TRBD1 (5 bases). The clonotype comes from a man aged 18 to 30 in good health. Some clones in this sample may be carry-over from other donors' samples. Sequenced material: naive CD4+ T cells from PBMCs. Indicated subset: CD45RA+ positively selected. The DNA of the CDR3 is TGTGCCAGCAGCGTCGACAGAACTAATGAAAAACTGTTTTTT. Translated: CASSVDRTNEKLFF.